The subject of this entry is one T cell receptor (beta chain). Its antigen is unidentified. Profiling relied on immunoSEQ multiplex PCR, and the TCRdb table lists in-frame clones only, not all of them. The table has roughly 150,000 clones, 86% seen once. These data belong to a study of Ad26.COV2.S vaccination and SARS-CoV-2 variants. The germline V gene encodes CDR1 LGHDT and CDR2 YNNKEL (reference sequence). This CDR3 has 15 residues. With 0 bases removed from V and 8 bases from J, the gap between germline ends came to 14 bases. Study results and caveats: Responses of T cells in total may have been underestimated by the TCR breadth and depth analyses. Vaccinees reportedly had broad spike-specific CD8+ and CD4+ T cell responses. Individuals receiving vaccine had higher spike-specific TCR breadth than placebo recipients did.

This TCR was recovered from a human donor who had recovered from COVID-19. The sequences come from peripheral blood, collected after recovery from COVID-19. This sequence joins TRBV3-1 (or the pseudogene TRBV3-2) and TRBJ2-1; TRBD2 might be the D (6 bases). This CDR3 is CASSQEGEGGDEQFF. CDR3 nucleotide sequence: TGTGCCAGCAGCCAAGAAGGAGAGGGCGGGGATGAGCAGTTCTTC.